This passage covers 20 T cell receptor beta chains from one sample sequenced in a study of early stage breast cancer tumors. Only in-frame clones appear in the TCRdb table, and some are missing; sequencing was by immunoSEQ multiplex PCR. The sample yields under 30,000 clones, 72% seen once. Material for sequencing was blood. All receptors derive from a person aged 45-65 years with breast cancer.

The CDR3 is CSVEDDQSGQETQYF. In DNA, the CDR3 is TGCAGCGTTGAGGACGATCAATCGGGGCAAGAGACCCAGTACTTC. The gene calls are TRBV29-1 and TRBJ2-5, with D tentatively TRBD2 (5 bases). The CDR3 extends over 15 amino acids. Per germline, CDR1 SQVTM and CDR2 ANQGSEA. Trimming left V 3 bases short and J 2 bases short, with 16 bases between.

V is TRBV4-2 and J is TRBJ1-1, with D uncertain. Per the germline V gene, CDR1 is LGHNA and CDR2 is YNFKEQ. The CDR3 covers 14 residues. Trimming removed 4 bases at V and 3 bases at J, with 12 bases between. CDR3 coding DNA: TGTGCCAGCAGCCCAGATTCAGAGTACACTGAAGCTTTCTTT. Translating it yields CASSPDSEYTEAFF.

This clone was seen just once. This chain uses TRBV9 with TRBJ2-2; 14 positions match TRBD2. J gave up 6 bases and V 5 bases, and 6 bases lay outside the gene matches. CDR3 length: 16 residues. CDR1 and CDR2 (germline): SGDLS, YYNGEE. The CDR3 DNA sequence: TGTGCCAGCAGTGATGGGACTAGCGGGAGAGCCGGGGAGCTGTTTTTT. Translated: CASSDGTSGRAGELFF. Combining the CDR3 with reference TRBV9 and TRBJ2-2 gives the whole variable domain DSGVTQTPKHLITATGQRVTLRCSPRSGDLSVYWYQQSLDQGLQFLIQYYNGEERAKGNILERFSAQQFPDLHSELNLSSLELGDSALYFCASSDGTSGRAGELFFGEGSRLTVL.

This clone was seen a few times. The rearrangement uses TRBV5-6 and TRBJ2-2; 9 bases are shared with TRBD1. The V gene end was trimmed by 5 bases and the J gene end by 6 bases; junction bases not matched to a gene: 8. This CDR3 is built from 15 residues. Germline lookup yields CDR1 SGHDT and CDR2 YYEEEE. The CDR3 DNA reads as TGTGCCAGCAGTTCCGGGACAGGGTCCGCCGGGGAGCTGTTTTTT. Residues: CASSSGTGSAGELFF. Full variable domain (remainder filled in from reference TRBV5-6 and TRBJ2-2): DAGVTQSPTHLIKTRGQQVTLRCSPKSGHDTVSWYQQALGQGPQFIFQYYEEEERQRGNFPDRFSGHQFPNYSSELNVNALLLGDSALYLCASSSGTGSAGELFFGEGSRLTVL.

V usage is TRBV18 and J usage is TRBJ1-2; D is perhaps TRBD1 (6 bases). CDR3 length: 15 residues. The V gene lost 6 bases and the J gene lost 4 bases, with 18 bases spanning the gap. Germline V CDR1 and CDR2: KGHSH, LQKENI. DNA for the CDR3: TGTGCCAGCTCTCGGGACATCCCTTTCCTCTATGGCTACACCTTC. Its translation is CASSRDIPFLYGYTF.

This clone was counted a few times. This chain links TRBV7-3 with TRBJ2-2; maybe TRBD1 (6 bases). The V end lost 6 bases, the J end lost 1 base, and 18 bases lay between the germline ends. Germline-derived CDR1 and CDR2 are SGHTA and FQGTGA. The CDR3 loop spans 17 amino acids. CDR3 sequence (DNA): TGTGCCAGCAGTCCTCGTCCCGGGACAAAGAACACCGGGGAGCTGTTTTTT. Amino acid sequence: CASSPRPGTKNTGELFF. Looking up the rest from reference TRBV7-3 and TRBJ2-2 gives the full variable domain: GAGVSQTPSNKVTEKGKYVELRCDPISGHTALYWYRQSLGQGPEFLIYFQGTGAADDSGLPNDRFFAVRPEGSVSTLKIQRTERGDSAVYLCASSPRPGTKNTGELFFGEGSRLTVL.

The gene calls are TRBV7-3 and TRBJ2-1, with TRBD2 identical over 8 bases. V trimming: 5 bases; J trimming: 4 bases; junction bases outside the gene matches: 7. From germline, CDR1 is SGHTA and CDR2 FQGTGA. The CDR3 totals 15 residues. The CDR3 DNA reads as TGTGCCAGCAGCCTCCAAGCGGGAGCTTACAATGAGCAGTTCTTC. Its protein product is CASSLQAGAYNEQFF.

The chain employs TRBV29-1 and TRBJ2-1; D perhaps matches TRBD1 (6 bases). V was trimmed by 4 bases and J by 9 bases, leaving 16 bases between them. CDR1 SQVTM and CDR2 ANQGSEA come from the germline V gene. CDR3 size: 13 residues. DNA of the CDR3: TGCAGCGTTGTTGAGTACAGGGATGCTGAGCAGTTCTTC. It is translated as CSVVEYRDAEQFF.

This clone showed up just once. The chain uses TRBV5-6 and TRBJ1-2; D is ambiguous. The CDR3 is 14 residues long. V lost 4 bases to trimming and J lost 1 base, with 11 bases between them. In germline, CDR1 is SGHDT, CDR2 YYEEEE. CDR3 in amino acids: CASSLVEVNYGYTF. In nucleotides, the CDR3 is TGTGCCAGCAGCCTGGTGGAAGTTAACTATGGCTACACCTTC.

This chain links TRBV10-2 with TRBJ2-7; D is undetermined. In germline, CDR1 is WSHSY, CDR2 SAAADI. The CDR3 is 16 amino acids. Trimming removed 3 bases from V and 2 bases from J, with 17 bases in between. The CDR3 bases are TGCGCCAGCAGTGATTCCCTGGACCGAGACACCTACGAGCAGTACTTC. Translated, it gives CASSDSLDRDTYEQYF.

J is TRBJ2-2 and V is TRBV5-1; 8 positions agree with TRBD2. This CDR3 comprises 16 residues. Germline V gene sequence: CDR1 SGHRS, CDR2 YFSETQ. Trimming cost V 4 bases and J 4 bases; bases outside gene matches: 9. The CDR3 is CASSPNAGGSTGELFF. In DNA form, the CDR3 reads TGCGCCAGCAGCCCGAATGCGGGAGGAAGCACCGGGGAGCTGTTTTTT. Together with reference TRBV5-1 and TRBJ2-2, the CDR3 gives the full variable domain: KAGVTQTPRYLIKTRGQQVTLSCSPISGHRSVSWYQQTPGQGLQFLFEYFSETQRNKGNFPGRFSGRQFSNSRSEMNVSTLELGDSALYLCASSPNAGGSTGELFFGEGSRLTVL.

The chain carries TRBV6-1 and TRBJ1-2, with unresolved D. This CDR3 is built from 12 residues. Germline CDR1 reads MNHNS; CDR2 reads SASEGT. Trimming removed 1 base at V and 2 bases at J, with 2 bases between. CDR3 sequence: CASSEGNYGYTF. The DNA of the CDR3 is TGTGCCAGCAGTGAAGGGAACTATGGCTACACCTTC.

The CDR3 loop reads CASSGTLTYEQYF. As DNA, the CDR3 is TGTGCCAGTTCCGGGACTTTAACCTACGAGCAGTACTTC. The J gene is TRBJ2-7, the V gene TRBV19; D perhaps matches TRBD2 (6 bases). There are 13 residues in the CDR3. Trimming left V 8 bases short and J 2 bases short, with 13 bases between. Germline V lookup: CDR1 LNHDA, CDR2 SQIVND (reference sequence).

V gene TRBV27 combines with J gene TRBJ1-1; D remains ambiguous. V lost 7 bases and J 3 bases, leaving 18 bases between the germline ends. This CDR3 contains 15 residues. The V gene's germline CDR1 is MNHEY and CDR2 SMNVEV (reference sequence). The CDR3 DNA reads as TGTGCCAGCACCCTTTCGGGGTCGCGAGACACTGAAGCTTTCTTT. This codes for CASTLSGSRDTEAFF.

The table lists this clone with a few counts. The chain combines TRBV19 with TRBJ2-7; 9 bases match TRBD1. The V and J ends lost 5 bases and 4 bases, in that order; junction bases with no gene match: 6. The CDR3 runs 14 residues. Per the germline V gene, CDR1 is LNHDA and CDR2 is SQIVND (reference sequence). CDR3 in amino acids: CASSPRQGGYEQYF. CDR3 nucleotide sequence: TGTGCCAGTAGTCCACGACAGGGGGGATACGAGCAGTACTTC.

The chain recombines TRBV5-1 with TRBJ2-5; 7 nucleotides match TRBD1. J lost 2 bases, V lost 0 bases, and 4 bases had no gene match. CDR1 is SGHRS and CDR2 is YFSETQ in the germline V gene. This CDR3 region has 15 residues. DNA of the CDR3: TGCGCCAGCAGCTTGGGGGACAGCAGACAAGAGACCCAGTACTTC. Protein product: CASSLGDSRQETQYF. Full variable domain (rest looked up from reference TRBV5-1 and TRBJ2-5): KAGVTQTPRYLIKTRGQQVTLSCSPISGHRSVSWYQQTPGQGLQFLFEYFSETQRNKGNFPGRFSGRQFSNSRSEMNVSTLELGDSALYLCASSLGDSRQETQYFGPGTRLLVL.

This clone came up once. This rearrangement joins TRBV18 to TRBJ1-1, with unresolved D. Germline V lookup: CDR1 KGHSH, CDR2 LQKENI. The CDR3 contains 17 residues. Trimming stripped 3 bases from V and 2 bases from J, with 19 bases between. Written as DNA, the CDR3 is TGTGCCAGCTCACCGTCTGGTTCGGGGAGGGTTAACACTGAAGCTTTCTTT. Amino acid sequence: CASSPSGSGRVNTEAFF.

This chain uses TRBV5-4 with TRBJ1-1, with D possibly being TRBD1 (6 bases). The CDR3 covers 14 residues. From germline, CDR1 is SGHNT and CDR2 YYREEE (reference sequence). Trimming removed 2 bases at V and 1 base at J, with 9 bases between. Written as DNA, the CDR3 is TGTGCCAGCAGCTTCGGGGGCGGGAACACTGAAGCTTTCTTT. It translates to CASSFGGGNTEAFF.

The chain carries TRBV4-1 and TRBJ2-1; TRBD2 matches at 8 bases. This CDR3 is built from 16 residues. Germline V gives CDR1 MGHRA, CDR2 YSYEKL. The V and J ends lost 0 bases and 7 bases, in that order; junction bases with no gene match: 8. The CDR3 sequence is CASSQDMGLGRNEQFF. In nucleotides, the CDR3 is TGCGCCAGCAGCCAAGATATGGGACTAGGGAGGAATGAGCAGTTCTTC.

The chain combines TRBV5-1 with TRBJ1-4; 10 nucleotides line up with TRBD1. Germline V gene data show CDR1 as SGHRS and CDR2 as YFSETQ. The V gene end was trimmed by 3 bases and the J gene end by 8 bases; junction bases not matched to a gene: 7. The CDR3 length is 15 residues. CDR3 nucleotides: TGCGCCAGCAGCTCGCGGGACAGGGGCACCGAAAAACTGTTTTTT. This encodes CASSSRDRGTEKLFF.